The rows below give T cell receptor beta chains drawn from one sample of a study of vaccination effects on CD4 cells after COVID-19. Their target antigens are unknown. Some clones are missing from TCRdb's copy, which holds only in-frame ones; the method was immunoSEQ multiplex PCR. This sample has under 55,000 clones, with 75% to 80% found just once. The material was CD4+ T cells from PBMCs cultured with HCoV-OC43 spike peptides, obtained before COVID-19 vaccination. All receptors come from a human donor who received a COVID-19 vaccine. The CDR3 runs from the conserved cysteine through the conserved F or W. Each record gives: clone size, D gene, J gene, V gene, CDR3 DNA, CDR3 protein. D genes are given only for firm matches. Clone size is stated in some rows and not others, as once, few, many or a class when expanded.

clone_size: .
d_call: .
j_call: TRBJ2-6
v_call: TRBV7-2
cdr3_nt: TGTGCCAGCAGCGAAGAGACATTTTCGGCGTCCACTGGGGCCAACGTCCTGACTTTC
cdr3_aa: CASSEETFSASTGANVLTF

clone_size: .
d_call: .
j_call: TRBJ2-3
v_call: TRBV9
cdr3_nt: TGTGCCAGCAGCGTAGTGGGACTGGCCACAGATACGCAGTATTTT
cdr3_aa: CASSVVGLATDTQYF

clone_size: .
d_call: TRBD2
j_call: TRBJ2-3
v_call: TRBV10-2
cdr3_nt: TGCGCCAGCAGTGGGCCCTGGACTAGCGGTGGCACAGATACGCAGTATTTT
cdr3_aa: CASSGPWTSGGTDTQYF

clone_size: .
d_call: .
j_call: TRBJ1-5
v_call: TRBV3-1/TRBV3-2
cdr3_nt: TGTGCCAGCAGCCACAGGGGAGTCCAGCCCCAGCATTTT
cdr3_aa: CASSHRGVQPQHF

clone_size: .
d_call: .
j_call: TRBJ1-5
v_call: TRBV20-1
cdr3_nt: TGCAGTGCTAGTCAGGGTTATAGCAATCAGCCCCAGCATTTT
cdr3_aa: CSASQGYSNQPQHF

clone_size: once
d_call: .
j_call: TRBJ1-4
v_call: TRBV10-3
cdr3_nt: TGTGCCGCAGGTGTAGCTACTAATGAAAAACTGTTTTTT
cdr3_aa: CAAGVATNEKLFF

clone_size: few
d_call: .
j_call: TRBJ1-5
v_call: TRBV2
cdr3_nt: TGTGCCAGCAGAGGACAGTTAAGCAATCAGCCCCAGCATTTT
cdr3_aa: CASRGQLSNQPQHF

clone_size: .
d_call: .
j_call: TRBJ2-1
v_call: TRBV19
cdr3_nt: TGTGCCAGATCCCCGGGGACATACAATGAGCAGTTCTTC
cdr3_aa: CARSPGTYNEQFF

clone_size: .
d_call: .
j_call: TRBJ1-1
v_call: TRBV11-2
cdr3_nt: TGTGCCAGCAGCCCGACTCGGGGGACCACTGAAGCTTTCTTT
cdr3_aa: CASSPTRGTTEAFF

clone_size: .
d_call: .
j_call: TRBJ2-2
v_call: TRBV7-3
cdr3_nt: TGTGCCAGCAGCCTCAGGGTAAACGGGGAGCTGTTTTTT
cdr3_aa: CASSLRVNGELFF

clone_size: few
d_call: .
j_call: TRBJ1-6
v_call: TRBV7-2
cdr3_nt: TGTGCCAGCAGCTTAGTTTCGGGCGGGGGGCTAAATTCACCCCTCCACTTT
cdr3_aa: CASSLVSGGGLNSPLHF

clone_size: once
d_call: .
j_call: TRBJ2-4
v_call: TRBV2
cdr3_nt: TGTGCCAGCCAGTGGGCGGGGGCCAGCAAAAACATTCAGTACTTC
cdr3_aa: CASQWAGASKNIQYF

clone_size: .
d_call: .
j_call: TRBJ2-1
v_call: TRBV3-1/TRBV3-2
cdr3_nt: TGTGCCAGCAGCCAAGATAGGGGGATTCGTGAGCAGTTCTTC
cdr3_aa: CASSQDRGIREQFF

clone_size: .
d_call: .
j_call: TRBJ1-4
v_call: TRBV2
cdr3_nt: TGTGCCAGCAGCGTGGAAGCTGCAACTAATGAAAAACTGTTTTTT
cdr3_aa: CASSVEAATNEKLFF

clone_size: few
d_call: .
j_call: TRBJ1-6
v_call: TRBV19
cdr3_nt: TGTGCCAGTAGTGGGGGCGGATCCTATAATTCACCCCTCCACTTT
cdr3_aa: CASSGGGSYNSPLHF

clone_size: .
d_call: .
j_call: TRBJ1-2
v_call: TRBV30
cdr3_nt: TGTGCCACCAGTCCGGGGGGTGTCGACGGCTACACCTTC
cdr3_aa: CATSPGGVDGYTF

clone_size: .
d_call: TRBD2
j_call: TRBJ2-2
v_call: TRBV27
cdr3_nt: TGTGCCAGCAGTTCCGCCGGGACTAGCGCCGGGGAGCTGTTTTTT
cdr3_aa: CASSSAGTSAGELFF

clone_size: .
d_call: .
j_call: TRBJ1-2
v_call: TRBV6-5
cdr3_nt: TGTGCCAGCAGCACGATTATAAATACTAATGGCTACACCTTC
cdr3_aa: CASSTIINTNGYTF

clone_size: .
d_call: .
j_call: TRBJ2-1
v_call: TRBV24-1
cdr3_nt: TGTGCCACCAGTGTAGGGCAGGGACTCTCCTACAATGAGCAGTTCTTC
cdr3_aa: CATSVGQGLSYNEQFF

clone_size: .
d_call: TRBD1
j_call: TRBJ1-6
v_call: TRBV6-5
cdr3_nt: TGTGCCAGTCGACAGGGTTATAATTCACCCCTCCACTTT
cdr3_aa: CASRQGYNSPLHF

clone_size: .
d_call: .
j_call: TRBJ1-1
v_call: TRBV19
cdr3_nt: TGTGCCAGTAGTAACCGCCCTGGGGGGAAAAACACTGAAGCTTTCTTT
cdr3_aa: CASSNRPGGKNTEAFF

clone_size: few
d_call: TRBD1
j_call: TRBJ2-1
v_call: TRBV19
cdr3_nt: TGTGCCAGTAGCGGACAGGGGCATCGGCAGTTCTTC
cdr3_aa: CASSGQGHRQFF

clone_size: .
d_call: .
j_call: TRBJ2-3
v_call: TRBV7-2
cdr3_nt: TGTGCCAGCAGCATCTCAGGGGCGGCAGATACGCAGTATTTT
cdr3_aa: CASSISGAADTQYF

clone_size: .
d_call: .
j_call: TRBJ2-1
v_call: TRBV2
cdr3_nt: TGTGCCAGCAGCCGAAATCAGGGGGGCGATGAGCAGTTCTTC
cdr3_aa: CASSRNQGGDEQFF

clone_size: .
d_call: .
j_call: TRBJ1-3
v_call: TRBV18
cdr3_nt: TGTGCCAGCTCACCACAGGGCGGACCCATATATTTT
cdr3_aa: CASSPQGGPIYF

clone_size: once
d_call: TRBD2
j_call: TRBJ2-2
v_call: TRBV7-3
cdr3_nt: TGTGCCAGCAGCTTACTAGCCGGGAGGGGCGGGGAGCTGTTTTTT
cdr3_aa: CASSLLAGRGGELFF